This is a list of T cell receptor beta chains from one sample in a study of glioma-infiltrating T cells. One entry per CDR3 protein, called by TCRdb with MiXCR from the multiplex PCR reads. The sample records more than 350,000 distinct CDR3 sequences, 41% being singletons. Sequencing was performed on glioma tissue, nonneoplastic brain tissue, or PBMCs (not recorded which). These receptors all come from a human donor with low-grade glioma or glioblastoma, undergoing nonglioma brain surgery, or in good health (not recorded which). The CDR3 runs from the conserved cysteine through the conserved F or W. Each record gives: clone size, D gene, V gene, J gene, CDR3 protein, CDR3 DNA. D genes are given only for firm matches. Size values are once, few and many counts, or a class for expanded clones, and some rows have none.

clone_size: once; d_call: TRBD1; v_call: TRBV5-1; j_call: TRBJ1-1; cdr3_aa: CASSLMGQGASETFF; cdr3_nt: TGCGCCAGCAGCCTCATGGGACAGGGTGCATCCGAAACTTTCTTT
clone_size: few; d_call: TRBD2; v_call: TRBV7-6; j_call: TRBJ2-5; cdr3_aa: CASSTGLAETQYF; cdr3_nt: TGTGCCAGCAGCACGGGACTAGCAGAGACCCAGTACTTC
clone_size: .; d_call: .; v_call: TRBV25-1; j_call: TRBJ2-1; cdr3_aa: CASSRDGSYNGQFF; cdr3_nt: TGTGCCAGCAGCCGGGACGGCTCCTACAATGGGCAGTTCTTC
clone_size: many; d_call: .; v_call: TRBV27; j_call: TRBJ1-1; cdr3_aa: CASSPQTGWNTEAFF; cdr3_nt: TGTGCCAGCAGTCCCCAGACAGGCTGGAACACTGAAGCTTTCTTT
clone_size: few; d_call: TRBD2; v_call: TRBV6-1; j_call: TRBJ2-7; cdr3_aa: CASSYAGEGSYEQYF; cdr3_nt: TGTGCCAGCAGTTACGCGGGAGAGGGGTCCTACGAGCAGTACTTC
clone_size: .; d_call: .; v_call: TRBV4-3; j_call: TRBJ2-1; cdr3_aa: CASSLHPMAGVGQFF; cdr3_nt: TGCGCCAGCAGCCTTCACCCGATGGCGGGCGTTGGGCAGTTCTTC
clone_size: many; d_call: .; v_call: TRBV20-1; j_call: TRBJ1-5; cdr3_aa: CSAYQDSNQPQHF; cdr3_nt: TGCAGTGCTTACCAGGACAGCAATCAGCCCCAGCATTTT
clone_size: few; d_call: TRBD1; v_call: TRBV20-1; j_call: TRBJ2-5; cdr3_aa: CSASFLDRGGTQYF; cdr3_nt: TGCAGTGCTAGCTTCTTGGACAGGGGAGGGACCCAGTACTTC
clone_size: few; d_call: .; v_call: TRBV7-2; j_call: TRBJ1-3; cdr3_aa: CASSLEFVGDTIYF; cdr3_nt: TGTGCCAGCAGCTTAGAGTTTGTGGGTGACACCATATATTTT
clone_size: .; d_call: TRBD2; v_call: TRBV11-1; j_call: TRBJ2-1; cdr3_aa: CASSLRGREGKFF; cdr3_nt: TGTGCCAGCAGCTTAAGGGGGCGGGAGGGGAAGTTCTTC
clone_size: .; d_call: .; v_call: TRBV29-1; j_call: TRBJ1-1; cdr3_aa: CSVDPDSEAFF; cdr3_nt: TGCAGCGTTGACCCGGACAGTGAAGCTTTCTTT
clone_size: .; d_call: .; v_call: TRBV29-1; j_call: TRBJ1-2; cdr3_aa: CSVEVAGGYGYTF; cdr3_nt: TGCAGCGTTGAAGTGGCCGGGGGGTATGGCTACACCTTC
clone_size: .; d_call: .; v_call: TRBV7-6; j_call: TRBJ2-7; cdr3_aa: CASSSVRGMIPDEQYF; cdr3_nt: TGTGCCAGCAGCTCAGTCAGAGGGATGATCCCCGACGAGCAGTACTTC
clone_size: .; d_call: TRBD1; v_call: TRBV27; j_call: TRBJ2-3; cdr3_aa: CASSLLAPKGTETQYF; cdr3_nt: TGTGCCAGCAGTTTATTGGCCCCTAAAGGGACAGAGACGCAGTATTTT
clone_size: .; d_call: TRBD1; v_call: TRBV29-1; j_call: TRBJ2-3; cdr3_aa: CSVVGQGLPTDTQYF; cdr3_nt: TGCAGCGTTGTCGGACAGGGTCTCCCCACAGATACGCAGTATTTT
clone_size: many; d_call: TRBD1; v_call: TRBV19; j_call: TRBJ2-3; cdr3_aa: CASSRTGLSTDTQYF; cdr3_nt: TGTGCCAGTAGTCGGACAGGGCTGAGCACAGATACGCAGTATTTT
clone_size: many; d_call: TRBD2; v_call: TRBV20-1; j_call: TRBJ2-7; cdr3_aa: CSASTSGGSYEQYF; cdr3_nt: TGCAGTGCGTCGACTAGCGGGGGCTCCTACGAGCAGTACTTC
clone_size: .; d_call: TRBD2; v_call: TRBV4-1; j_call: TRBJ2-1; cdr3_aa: CASSQGLAGSYNEQFF; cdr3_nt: TGCGCCAGCAGCCAAGGACTAGCGGGCTCCTACAATGAGCAGTTCTTC
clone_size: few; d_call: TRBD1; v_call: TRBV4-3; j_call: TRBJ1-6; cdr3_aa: CASSPDRGFSPLHF; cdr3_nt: TGCGCCAGCAGCCCGGACAGGGGTTTTTCACCCCTCCACTTT
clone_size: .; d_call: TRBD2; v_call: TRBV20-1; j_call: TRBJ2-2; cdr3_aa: CSAISGTSGANTGELFF; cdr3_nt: TGCAGTGCTATCTCCGGGACTAGCGGAGCGAACACCGGGGAGCTGTTTTTT
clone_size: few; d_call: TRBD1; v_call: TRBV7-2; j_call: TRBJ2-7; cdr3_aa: CASRSGPGQLPYEQYF; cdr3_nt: TGTGCCAGCAGATCAGGACCGGGACAGCTTCCCTACGAGCAGTACTTC
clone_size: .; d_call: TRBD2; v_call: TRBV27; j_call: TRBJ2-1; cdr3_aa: CASRQGTSGRGEQFF; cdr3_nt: TGTGCCAGCAGACAAGGGACTAGCGGGAGGGGTGAGCAGTTCTTC
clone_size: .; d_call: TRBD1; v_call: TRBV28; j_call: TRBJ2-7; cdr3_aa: CASSSGTGVLIGVYEQYF; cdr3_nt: TGTGCCAGCAGTTCTGGGACAGGGGTCCTAATAGGGGTCTACGAGCAGTACTTC
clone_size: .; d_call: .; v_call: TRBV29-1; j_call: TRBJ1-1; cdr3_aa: CSVEVANRDGIMNTEAFF; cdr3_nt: TGCAGCGTTGAAGTTGCAAACCGGGACGGAATTATGAACACTGAAGCTTTCTTT
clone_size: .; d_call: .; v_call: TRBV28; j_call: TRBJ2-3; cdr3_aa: CACRDRDTQYF; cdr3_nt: TGTGCCTGCAGGGACCGAGATACGCAGTATTTT
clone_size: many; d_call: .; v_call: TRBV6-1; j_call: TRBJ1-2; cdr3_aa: CASSDRMYGYTF; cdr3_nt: TGTGCCAGCAGTGATCGGATGTATGGCTACACCTTC
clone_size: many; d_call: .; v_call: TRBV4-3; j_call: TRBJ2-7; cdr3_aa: CASSLDLFAYEQYF; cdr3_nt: TGCGCCAGCAGCCTGGACTTATTCGCCTACGAGCAGTACTTC
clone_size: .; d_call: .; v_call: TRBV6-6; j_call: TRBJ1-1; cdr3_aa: CASSYFQNTKAFF; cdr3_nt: TGTGCCAGCAGTTACTTCCAGAACACTAAAGCCTTCTTT
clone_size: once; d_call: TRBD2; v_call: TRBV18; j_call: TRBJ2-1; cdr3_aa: CASSPQRLAGYEQFF; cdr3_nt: TGTGCCAGCTCACCACAACGACTAGCGGGCTATGAGCAGTTCTTC
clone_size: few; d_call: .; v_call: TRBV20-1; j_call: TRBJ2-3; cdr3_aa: CSERGGGSRDTQYF; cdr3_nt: TGCAGTGAAAGAGGGGGAGGGAGTAGGGATACGCAGTATTTT
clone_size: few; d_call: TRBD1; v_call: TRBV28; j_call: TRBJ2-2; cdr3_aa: CASSPWAGTGLNTGELFF; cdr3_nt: TGTGCCAGCAGCCCATGGGCAGGGACAGGGCTAAACACCGGGGAGCTGTTTTTT